These T cell receptor beta chains were read from a single sample in a study of neurological immune-mediated disorders. A single record per CDR3 protein comes from TCRdb applying MiXCR to the 5' RACE reads. Here the sample spans 65,000 to 70,000 distinct CDR3 sequences, 3.5% to 5% being singletons. Material for sequencing was PBMCs. All receptors derive from a man in his fifties with multiple sclerosis. CDR3s include the opening cysteine and the closing phenylalanine or tryptophan. The D gene is left open where the match is weak. Clone size is not always given. Where it is, it says once, few, many or a class for expanded clones.

D,V,size,J,DNA,CDR3
TRBD1,TRBV6-6,.,TRBJ2-7,TGTGCCAGCAGTTACCAGGACAGGAGCTACGAGCAGTACTTC,CASSYQDRSYEQYF
TRBD1,TRBV7-2,many,TRBJ2-7,TGTGCCAGCAGCTACCGACAGGGGACCTACGAGCAGTACTTC,CASSYRQGTYEQYF
TRBD1,TRBV5-6,many,TRBJ2-1,TGTGCCAGCAGCGCTGGGACAGCCTACAATGAGCAGTTCTTC,CASSAGTAYNEQFF
TRBD2,TRBV11-2,many,TRBJ2-1,TGTGCCAGCAGCTTAGAGTTCGGGACTAGCGTTTACAATGAGCAGTTCTTC,CASSLEFGTSVYNEQFF
TRBD2,TRBV12-3/TRBV12-4,.,TRBJ2-1,TGTGCCAGCAGATCCGGGACTAGCGGGGTAAGCTCCTACAATGAGCAGTTCTTC,CASRSGTSGVSSYNEQFF
TRBD1,TRBV12-5,many,TRBJ2-7,TGTGCTAGTGGTTTGGTACTAGGGACAGGGGCCTACGAGCAGTACTTC,CASGLVLGTGAYEQYF
.,TRBV3-1,many,TRBJ1-6,TGTGCCAGCAGCCAAGCAGGGTCTGGTGCGGCTTCACCCCTCCACTTT,CASSQAGSGAASPLHF
.,TRBV28,.,TRBJ1-6,TGTGCCCGAGGCCAAGCGGACTCACCCCTCAACTTT,CARGQADSPLNF
.,TRBV7-9,many,TRBJ1-1,TGTGCCAGCAGCTTAGAGATAGCGAACACTGAAGCTTTCTTT,CASSLEIANTEAFF
TRBD1,TRBV6-5,many,TRBJ2-7,TGTGCCAGCAGTCTCAGGGGGTCCGGGTCCTACGAGCAGTACTTC,CASSLRGSGSYEQYF
.,TRBV2,.,TRBJ1-5,TGTGCCAGCAGGGCGACAGCAAATCAGCCCCAGAATTTT,CASRATANQPQNF
.,TRBV7-6,many,TRBJ2-3,TGTGCCAGCAGCTTCTCTCTCACAGATACGCAGTATTTT,CASSFSLTDTQYF
TRBD2,TRBV7-8,many,TRBJ2-2,TGTGCCAGCAGCCTGGGACTAGCGGTGCTGGACACCGGGGAGCTGTTTTTT,CASSLGLAVLDTGELFF
.,TRBV4-1,few,TRBJ1-5,TGCGCCAGCAGCCAAGGGGGGATCGTGCAGCCCCAGAATTTT,CASSQGGIVQPQNF
TRBD2,TRBV4-3,many,TRBJ2-7,TGCGCCAGCAGCCGGAGCGGGGGGGCCTACGAGCAGTACTTC,CASSRSGGAYEQYF
TRBD1,TRBV7-2,many,TRBJ1-5,TGTGCCAGCAGCTTATCGGGACAGGGGAAGCGGCCCCAGCATTTT,CASSLSGQGKRPQHF
.,TRBV6-6,many,TRBJ2-3,TGTGCCAGCAGTTACTCGGCCCGATTAGGGTCCGTTTGGGATACGCAGTATTTT,CASSYSARLGSVWDTQYF
TRBD1,TRBV18,.,TRBJ1-1,TGTGCCAGCTCGGGACAGGGAGGAAGAACTGAAGCTTTCTTT,CASSGQGGRTEAFF
.,TRBV20-1,many,TRBJ2-7,TGCAGTGCTAGACCCGGGCCCCACTACGAGCAGTACTTC,CSARPGPHYEQYF
.,TRBV5-1,many,TRBJ2-3,TGCGCCAGCAGCTTGGGCGCTCGGGCAGATACGCAGTATTTT,CASSLGARADTQYF
.,TRBV5-1,.,TRBJ1-2,TGCGCCAGCAGCTTCGGAGGCTATGCTATTACTAACTATGGCTACACCTTC,CASSFGGYAITNYGYTF
.,TRBV7-2,many,TRBJ1-5,TGTGCCAGCAGCTTAACGGATAATCAGCCCCAGAATTTT,CASSLTDNQPQNF
.,TRBV5-1,many,TRBJ2-3,TGCGCCAGCAGCTCACTACTGCGCACAGATACGCAGTATTTT,CASSSLLRTDTQYF
TRBD1,TRBV9,many,TRBJ1-2,TGTGCCAGCAGCCGGGGACAGCCCTATGGCTACACCTTC,CASSRGQPYGYTF
TRBD1,TRBV5-6,.,TRBJ2-7,TGTGCCAGCAGCATGACAGGGGTCGGCGAGCAGTACTTC,CASSMTGVGEQYF
TRBD1,TRBV6-5,many,TRBJ1-1,TGTGCCAGCAGTTGGACAGGGGGCACCACTGAAGCTTTCTTT,CASSWTGGTTEAFF
.,TRBV4-1,many,TRBJ1-5,TGCGCCAGCAGCCGATTCGGGTCTAACCAGCCCCAGCATTTT,CASSRFGSNQPQHF
.,TRBV3-1,many,TRBJ1-6,TGTGCCAGCAGCCAAGGTCGGAGGGGTTCACCCCTCAACTTT,CASSQGRRGSPLNF
TRBD1,TRBV7-3,many,TRBJ1-1,TGTGCCAGCAGCGCCCCAGGGGGGAGTAACACTGAAGCTTTCTTT,CASSAPGGSNTEAFF